Each of the 21 T cell receptor beta chains below was sequenced from the same sample in a study of T-cell reconstitution after alpha-beta-depleted transplantation in children (dated by TCRdb to between 2015 and 2016). The treatment or condition label on this specimen signifies: allogeneic hematopoietic cell transplantation with graft depleted of TCRalphabeta T cells and CD19 B cells. The library relied on PCR. The data were produced on an Illumina HiSeq 2500. To normalize quantification of the TCRbeta repertoire, the TCR libraries were built with molecular barcoding that relied on unique molecular identifiers. TCRdb reprocessing: public reads trimmed at Q25 with fastp, clones called with MiXCR, in-frame beta chains kept. Every entry covers one CDR3 protein and lists the most common genes and DNA from its rows. The sample data list approximately 980,000 distinct CDR3 sequences, and about 30% of these were observed just once. The ten largest clones add up to 28% of the sample.

The sample was PBMCs, mostly from graft donor cells, taken 360 days after TCRalphabeta/CD19-depleted stem cell transplant. The source is a boy younger than two who had a stem cell transplant for SCID, so the T cells may come from the graft donor.

This rearrangement joins TRBV6-5 to TRBJ1-4, with 11 bases lining up with TRBD1. V lost 4 bases, J lost 4 bases, and 2 bases stayed unmatched. This CDR3 contains 15 residues. Germline CDR1 is MNHEY and CDR2 is SVGAGI. The CDR3 DNA sequence: TGTGCCAGCAGTTGGGGGACAGGGGGTAATGAAAAACTGTTTTTT. Translated, it gives CASSWGTGGNEKLFF.

This clonotype was recorded a few times. The chain combines TRBV6-5 with TRBJ1-3; weak D call: TRBD1 (5 bases). The V end lost 7 bases, the J end lost 7 bases, and 20 bases lay between the germline ends. The germline gives CDR1 MNHEY, CDR2 SVGAGI. This CDR3 has 15 residues. CDR3 protein: CASKLYGTGENTIYF. DNA of the CDR3: TGTGCCAGCAAGTTATATGGTACAGGCGAGAACACCATATATTTT.

The sample holds a few counts of this clonotype. The chain recombines TRBV7-9 with TRBJ2-1; no reliable D call. Trimming removed 0 bases from V and 10 bases from J, with 10 bases in between. This CDR3 spans 13 amino acids. Germline V gene lookup returns CDR1 SEHNR and CDR2 FQNEAQ (reference sequence). CDR3 loop: CASSLAMALEQFF. CDR3 bases: TGTGCCAGCAGCTTAGCGATGGCATTGGAGCAGTTCTTC.

The V gene is TRBV6-6, the J gene TRBJ1-1; the D is unclear. Germline V gene lookup returns CDR1 MNHNY and CDR2 SVGAGI (reference sequence). V was pared by 6 bases and J by 5 bases, with 13 bases between. The CDR3 has 13 residues. CDR3 amino acids: CASSSYSGTEAFF. The CDR3 coding sequence is TGTGCCAGCAGCTCTTACTCGGGGACTGAAGCTTTCTTT.

This clonotype was seen more than once but under ten times. The rearrangement joins TRBV28 to TRBJ2-5; TRBD2 matches 7 bases. Germline-derived CDR1 and CDR2 are MDHEN and SYDVKM. The trim removed 3 bases at V and 2 bases at J, leaving 6 bases unmatched. The CDR3 runs to 15 residues. CDR3 coding DNA: TGTGCCAGCAGTTTCGGACAAGCGGGGCAAGAGACCCAGTACTTC. It specifies CASSFGQAGQETQYF.

The J gene is TRBJ2-7, the V gene TRBV6-1; TRBD2 agrees at 8 bases. The CDR3 spans 15 residues. Germline V gives CDR1 MNHNS, CDR2 SASEGT. With 7 bases clipped from V and 0 bases from J, the junction kept 8 bases outside the gene matches. The CDR3 sequence: CASTPLAGTSYEQYF. The DNA for the CDR3 is TGTGCCAGCACCCCCTTAGCGGGGACCTCCTACGAGCAGTACTTC.

This clonotype was observed a few times. This sequence joins TRBV6-5 and TRBJ1-1; D is undetermined. Deletions cut 5 bases from V and 5 bases from J, with 18 bases between. CDR1 MNHEY and CDR2 SVGAGI come from the germline V gene. This CDR3 is 15 amino acids long. The CDR3 DNA sequence: TGTGCCAGCAGTCGCCTAGATGGGGTACGGACTGAAGCTTTCTTT. It is translated as CASSRLDGVRTEAFF.

This clonotype was picked up many times. The V gene is TRBV10-3, the J gene TRBJ2-1; TRBD1 matches at 7 bases. The CDR3 contains 14 residues. Germline CDR1 ENHRY, CDR2 SYGVKD. Trimming took 6 bases from V and 5 from J; bases not matched to a gene: 7. For the CDR3, the DNA is TGTGCCATCAGCGGACAGGTAGTTAACAATGAGCAGTTCTTC. This encodes CAISGQVVNNEQFF.

V and J are TRBV5-1 and TRBJ2-1; 10 bases map to TRBD2. From germline, CDR1 is SGHRS and CDR2 YFSETQ. CDR3 length: 15 amino acids. V dropped 4 bases and J dropped 4; count of bases not matched to a gene: 5. This chain's CDR3 is CASSPLAGNYNEQFF. The CDR3 DNA reads as TGCGCCAGCAGCCCACTAGCGGGGAATTACAATGAGCAGTTCTTC. Variable domain in full (rest from reference TRBV5-1 and TRBJ2-1): KAGVTQTPRYLIKTRGQQVTLSCSPISGHRSVSWYQQTPGQGLQFLFEYFSETQRNKGNFPGRFSGRQFSNSRSEMNVSTLELGDSALYLCASSPLAGNYNEQFFGPGTRLTVL.

This clonotype was counted ten times or more. The rearrangement links TRBV5-1 to TRBJ2-5; no clear D. Germline V gene data show CDR1 as SGHRS and CDR2 as YFSETQ. The length of the CDR3 is 13 residues. Trimming took off 0 bases at V and 5 bases at J, with 8 bases between the two ends. DNA of the CDR3: TGCGCCAGCAGCTTGGAGTCCGGCGAGACCCAGTACTTC. Translating gives CASSLESGETQYF.

The chain employs TRBV20-1 and TRBJ2-7; 13 nucleotides match TRBD2. The V segment lost 5 bases and the J segment 0 bases; nucleotides outside the gene matches: 1. Germline loops: CDR1 DFQATT, CDR2 SNEGSKA (reference sequence). The CDR3 runs 14 residues. The chain's CDR3 is CSAGLAGDSYEQYF. The CDR3 nucleotides read TGCAGTGCTGGACTAGCGGGGGACTCCTACGAGCAGTACTTC.

The chain links TRBV7-9 to TRBJ2-7, with TRBD2 identical over 7 bases. Per the germline V gene, CDR1 is SEHNR and CDR2 is FQNEAQ (reference sequence). The length of the CDR3 is 13 residues. After removal of 7 bases from V and 1 base from J, the junction contained 4 bases not matched to a gene. The CDR3 here is CASTSRGSYEQYF. For the CDR3, the DNA is TGTGCCAGCACCTCGCGGGGGTCCTACGAGCAGTACTTC. Filled out from reference TRBV7-9 and TRBJ2-7, the complete variable domain reads DTGVSQNPRHKITKRGQNVTFRCDPISEHNRLYWYRQTLGQGPEFLTYFQNEAQLEKSRLLSDRFSAERPKGSFSTLEIQRTEQGDSAMYLCASTSRGSYEQYFGPGTRLTVT.

The chain employs TRBV6-6 and TRBJ1-1; 7 positions agree with TRBD1. V was clipped by 10 bases and J by 1 base; unmatched bases: 6. This CDR3 is 13 amino acids long. The germline V gene has CDR1 MNHNY and CDR2 SVGAGI (reference sequence). In DNA form, the CDR3 reads TGTGCCACTCGGGACAGCCAGAACACTGAAGCTTTCTTT. Protein sequence: CATRDSQNTEAFF.

The chain joins TRBV7-9 to TRBJ1-2, with 10 positions matching TRBD1. Germline loops: CDR1 SEHNR, CDR2 FQNEAQ (reference sequence). V lost 6 bases, J lost 8 bases, and 3 bases stayed unmatched. The CDR3 runs to 12 residues. The CDR3 nucleotides are TGTGCCAGCAGTCGGGACAGGGGAGGCTACACCTTC. Translated: CASSRDRGGYTF.

This clonotype was detected ten times or more. J is TRBJ2-3 and V is TRBV6-5, with D tentatively TRBD1 (6 bases). Germline values: CDR1 MNHEY, CDR2 SVGAGI. The length of the CDR3 is 15 residues. Trimming removed 0 bases from V and 2 bases from J, with 9 bases in between. The CDR3 sequence is CASSYSTGYTDTQYF. DNA of the CDR3: TGTGCCAGCAGTTACTCCACAGGGTACACAGATACGCAGTATTTT.

The V gene is TRBV11-1, the J gene TRBJ1-2, with 7 positions matching TRBD1. This CDR3 comprises 16 residues. Trimming took 1 base from V and 5 from J; bases not matched to a gene: 10. Germline CDR1 and CDR2: SGHAT and FQDESV (reference sequence). The CDR3 here is CASSLGGTAVSYGYTF. CDR3 coding DNA: TGTGCCAGCAGCTTAGGAGGGACAGCGGTATCATATGGCTACACCTTC.

This chain joins TRBV30 and TRBJ1-3; D is ambiguous. The CDR3 sequence is 15 residues long. Germline lookup yields CDR1 GTSNPN and CDR2 SVGIG (reference sequence). The V gene lost 5 bases and the J gene lost 0 bases, with 14 bases spanning the gap. CDR3 in amino acids: CAWDHRESSGNTIYF. The DNA of the CDR3 is TGTGCCTGGGATCACCGTGAGAGCTCTGGAAACACCATATATTTT. The complete variable domain, with remaining parts taken from reference TRBV30 and TRBJ1-3, reads SQTIHQWPATLVQPVGSPLSLECTVEGTSNPNLYWYRQAAGRGLQLLFYSVGIGQISSEVPQNLSASRPQDRQFILSSKKLLLSDSGFYLCAWDHRESSGNTIYFGEGSWLTVV.

This sequence joins TRBV6-5 and TRBJ1-6; D unresolved. CDR1 and CDR2 from the germline V gene are MNHEY and SVGAGI. The CDR3 spans 14 residues. Trimming pared 3 bases from V and 9 bases from J, leaving 12 bases between. The CDR3 sequence: CASSYGDLVSPLHF. The CDR3 DNA sequence: TGTGCCAGCAGTTATGGGGATCTTGTTTCACCCCTCCACTTT.

The gene calls are TRBV12-3 or TRBV12-4 and TRBJ2-5; the match to TRBD1 covers 9 bases. V lost 3 bases, J lost 5 bases, and 7 bases stayed unmatched. This CDR3 has 15 amino acids. The chain's CDR3 is CASSLGGTGIETQYF. CDR3 nucleotide sequence: TGTGCCAGCAGTTTGGGCGGGACAGGGATTGAGACCCAGTACTTC.

This clonotype has at least ten counts. V is TRBV29-1 and J is TRBJ2-7; tentatively, D is TRBD2 (6 bases). The V end lost 4 bases, the J end lost 5 bases, and 21 bases lay between the germline ends. The V gene's germline CDR1 is SQVTM and CDR2 ANQGSEA. The CDR3 has 15 residues. The CDR3 protein is CSVVTSGDLAHEQYF. Written as DNA, the CDR3 is TGCAGCGTTGTAACATCGGGGGACCTGGCCCACGAGCAGTACTTC.

A few counts support this clonotype. This sequence joins TRBV12-3 or TRBV12-4 and TRBJ1-4; TRBD1 matches 7 bases. The CDR3 length is 16 residues. The J segment lost 5 bases and the V segment lost 3 bases, leaving 9 bases of the junction unmatched. CDR3 sequence: CASSFLWTGVNEKLFF. The CDR3, as DNA: TGTGCCAGCAGTTTCCTTTGGACAGGAGTAAATGAAAAACTGTTTTTT.